A selection of T cell receptor beta chains follows, all from one sample in a study of shared clonotypes between healthy human individuals. Repertoires were generated with immunoSEQ multiplex PCR, while TCRdb's copy carries only in-frame clones and drops some. This sample carries under 2,500,000 clones, under 97% of them seen once, and the ten largest clones take 0.1% to 0.15%. The sequenced sample was naive CD4+ T cells sorted from blood. Source of these receptors: a man aged 18-30 years in good health. Each CDR3 is given with its conserved first and last residue. Each record gives: D gene, J gene, clone size, V gene, CDR3 protein, CDR3 DNA. A D gene is named only where the DNA matches it firmly. The size field is filled for only some rows; it gives once, few, many or a size class.

d_call: -
j_call: TRBJ1-1
clone_size: -
v_call: TRBV18
cdr3_aa: CASSPRQELTTEAFF
cdr3_nt: TGTGCCAGCTCTCCCCGACAGGAGCTGACCACTGAAGCTTTCTTT

d_call: TRBD2
j_call: TRBJ2-2
clone_size: -
v_call: TRBV5-1
cdr3_aa: CASGSLAGGATGELFF
cdr3_nt: TGCGCCAGCGGATCTCTAGCGGGGGGCGCCACCGGGGAGCTGTTTTTT

d_call: TRBD2
j_call: TRBJ2-3
clone_size: -
v_call: TRBV7-9
cdr3_aa: CASSLTSGRVTDTQYF
cdr3_nt: TGTGCCAGCAGCTTAACTAGCGGGAGGGTCACAGATACGCAGTATTTT

d_call: TRBD1
j_call: TRBJ2-7
clone_size: -
v_call: TRBV6-1
cdr3_aa: CASRTGSEQYF
cdr3_nt: TGTGCCAGCAGGACAGGGTCCGAGCAGTACTTC

d_call: -
j_call: TRBJ2-1
clone_size: once
v_call: TRBV6-1
cdr3_aa: CASSVGSSYNEQFF
cdr3_nt: TGTGCCAGCAGTGTTGGCAGCTCCTACAATGAGCAGTTCTTC

d_call: -
j_call: TRBJ1-2
clone_size: once
v_call: TRBV2
cdr3_aa: CASSGINYGYTF
cdr3_nt: TGTGCCAGCTCAGGAATTAACTATGGCTACACCTTC

d_call: -
j_call: TRBJ1-6
clone_size: -
v_call: TRBV4-1
cdr3_aa: CASSQDRRTSSYNSPLHF
cdr3_nt: TGCGCCAGCAGCCAAGATCGAAGGACTAGCTCCTATAATTCACCCCTCCACTTT

d_call: TRBD1
j_call: TRBJ2-2
clone_size: -
v_call: TRBV9
cdr3_aa: CASRLGQSTGELFF
cdr3_nt: TGTGCCAGCAGGTTGGGACAGAGCACCGGGGAGCTGTTTTTT

d_call: -
j_call: TRBJ1-5
clone_size: few
v_call: TRBV7-9
cdr3_aa: CASSPGSSNQPQHF
cdr3_nt: TGTGCCAGCAGCCCCGGCAGTAGCAATCAGCCCCAGCATTTT

d_call: -
j_call: TRBJ1-2
clone_size: -
v_call: TRBV4-1
cdr3_aa: CASSRDRSNYGYTF
cdr3_nt: TGCGCCAGCAGCAGGGACCGCTCTAACTATGGCTACACCTTC

d_call: TRBD1
j_call: TRBJ2-2
clone_size: -
v_call: TRBV10-3
cdr3_aa: CAISESTGGAGELFF
cdr3_nt: TGTGCCATCAGTGAGTCGACAGGGGGCGCGGGGGAGCTGTTTTTT

d_call: -
j_call: TRBJ2-7
clone_size: -
v_call: TRBV5-1
cdr3_aa: CASSLALGGGHEQYF
cdr3_nt: TGCGCCAGCAGCTTGGCCCTTGGCGGAGGCCACGAGCAGTACTTC

d_call: -
j_call: TRBJ1-2
clone_size: once
v_call: TRBV7-2
cdr3_aa: CASSFLQGTYTF
cdr3_nt: TGTGCCAGCAGCTTTCTTCAGGGGACCTACACCTTC

d_call: TRBD1
j_call: TRBJ1-3
clone_size: -
v_call: TRBV28
cdr3_aa: CASSSGQGRTGHSGNTIYF
cdr3_nt: TGTGCCAGCAGTTCAGGACAGGGTAGAACCGGGCACTCTGGAAACACCATATATTTT

d_call: -
j_call: TRBJ1-5
clone_size: -
v_call: TRBV7-9
cdr3_aa: CASSYYGGSGNQPQHF
cdr3_nt: TGTGCCAGCAGTTATTATGGCGGGAGTGGCAATCAGCCCCAGCATTTT

d_call: TRBD2
j_call: TRBJ2-1
clone_size: -
v_call: TRBV4-1
cdr3_aa: CASSHTSEFYNEQFF
cdr3_nt: TGCGCCAGCAGCCATACTAGCGAGTTCTACAATGAGCAGTTCTTC

d_call: TRBD1
j_call: TRBJ2-7
clone_size: -
v_call: TRBV2
cdr3_aa: CASSAGHSGTGYEQYF
cdr3_nt: TGTGCCAGCAGCGCCGGGCACTCGGGGACAGGGTACGAGCAGTACTTC

d_call: -
j_call: TRBJ2-7
clone_size: once
v_call: TRBV9
cdr3_aa: CASSPLGSSYEQYF
cdr3_nt: TGTGCCAGCAGCCCACTAGGGAGCTCCTACGAGCAGTACTTC

d_call: -
j_call: TRBJ1-2
clone_size: -
v_call: TRBV19
cdr3_aa: CASSIERGWGYTF
cdr3_nt: TGTGCCAGTAGTATAGAACGGGGATGGGGCTACACCTTC

d_call: -
j_call: TRBJ1-5
clone_size: -
v_call: TRBV2
cdr3_aa: CASTTSFNQPQHF
cdr3_nt: TGTGCCAGCACTACGTCTTTCAATCAGCCCCAGCATTTT

d_call: -
j_call: TRBJ1-5
clone_size: -
v_call: TRBV2
cdr3_aa: CASSDRGPSVNQPQHF
cdr3_nt: TGTGCCAGCAGTGACCGGGGGCCGAGTGTCAATCAGCCCCAGCATTTT

d_call: TRBD1
j_call: TRBJ2-3
clone_size: -
v_call: TRBV18
cdr3_aa: CASSVGQGSGDTQYF
cdr3_nt: TGTGCCAGCTCAGTGGGACAGGGGTCAGGCGATACGCAGTATTTT

d_call: -
j_call: TRBJ1-4
clone_size: -
v_call: TRBV6-1
cdr3_aa: CASSDPAPEKLFF
cdr3_nt: TGTGCCAGCAGTGATCCGGCCCCGGAAAAACTGTTTTTT

d_call: -
j_call: TRBJ2-7
clone_size: -
v_call: TRBV27
cdr3_aa: CASSPDRPTYEQYF
cdr3_nt: TGTGCCAGCAGTCCCGATAGGCCTACGTACGAGCAGTACTTC

d_call: TRBD1
j_call: TRBJ1-2
clone_size: -
v_call: TRBV30
cdr3_aa: CAWRNTGAYGYTF
cdr3_nt: TGTGCCTGGAGGAACACAGGGGCCTATGGCTACACCTTC

d_call: -
j_call: TRBJ1-2
clone_size: -
v_call: TRBV18
cdr3_aa: CASSSRGDGYTF
cdr3_nt: TGTGCCAGCTCGTCACGGGGGGATGGCTACACCTTC

d_call: -
j_call: TRBJ2-5
clone_size: -
v_call: TRBV11-3
cdr3_aa: CASSFGGETQYF
cdr3_nt: TGTGCCAGCAGCTTTGGGGGAGAGACCCAGTACTTC

d_call: TRBD2
j_call: TRBJ2-7
clone_size: -
v_call: TRBV11-3
cdr3_aa: CASSSVGSGSHEQYF
cdr3_nt: TGTGCCAGCAGCTCCGTCGGGAGCGGGAGTCACGAGCAGTACTTC

d_call: TRBD2
j_call: TRBJ2-1
clone_size: -
v_call: TRBV11-3
cdr3_aa: CASSYSGSSYNGQFF
cdr3_nt: TGTGCCAGCAGCTATAGCGGGAGTTCGTACAATGGGCAGTTCTTC

d_call: -
j_call: TRBJ2-2
clone_size: once
v_call: TRBV29-1
cdr3_aa: CSVGLRDSFTGELFF
cdr3_nt: TGCAGCGTTGGGCTCCGGGACTCCTTCACCGGGGAGCTGTTTTTT

d_call: -
j_call: TRBJ2-3
clone_size: -
v_call: TRBV5-1
cdr3_aa: CASTQGRGSTDTQYF
cdr3_nt: TGCGCCAGCACCCAGGGTAGAGGCAGCACAGATACGCAGTATTTT

d_call: TRBD2
j_call: TRBJ2-3
clone_size: -
v_call: TRBV7-9
cdr3_aa: CASRISGGTDTQYF
cdr3_nt: TGTGCCAGCAGGATTAGCGGGGGCACAGATACGCAGTATTTT

d_call: -
j_call: TRBJ1-2
clone_size: -
v_call: TRBV13
cdr3_aa: CASSYTDRPNYGYTF
cdr3_nt: TGTGCCAGCAGCTATACAGACAGGCCTAACTATGGCTACACCTTC

d_call: TRBD1
j_call: TRBJ1-5
clone_size: -
v_call: TRBV6-1
cdr3_aa: CASSETRGLGQPQHF
cdr3_nt: TGTGCCAGCAGTGAAACCAGGGGGCTTGGGCAGCCCCAGCATTTT

d_call: -
j_call: TRBJ2-2
clone_size: once
v_call: TRBV18
cdr3_aa: CASSLGNTGELFF
cdr3_nt: TGTGCCAGCTCATTGGGGAACACCGGGGAGCTGTTTTTT

d_call: TRBD1
j_call: TRBJ2-7
clone_size: -
v_call: TRBV6-1
cdr3_aa: CASSGPRTGGPSALDF
cdr3_nt: TGTGCCAGCAGTGGTCCCAGGACAGGGGGCCCATCCGCCCTCGACTTC

d_call: -
j_call: TRBJ1-3
clone_size: -
v_call: TRBV6-6
cdr3_aa: CASGDGDSGNTIYF
cdr3_nt: TGTGCCAGCGGCGACGGAGACTCTGGAAACACCATATATTTT

d_call: -
j_call: TRBJ1-2
clone_size: -
v_call: TRBV7-7
cdr3_aa: CASSLDRWSYTF
cdr3_nt: TGTGCTAGCAGCTTAGACCGTTGGAGCTACACCTTC

d_call: TRBD2
j_call: TRBJ2-3
clone_size: -
v_call: TRBV10-2
cdr3_aa: CASGGLAGKDTQYF
cdr3_nt: TGCGCCAGCGGGGGACTAGCGGGAAAGGATACGCAGTATTTT

d_call: -
j_call: TRBJ2-7
clone_size: -
v_call: TRBV7-7
cdr3_aa: CKFGANKYF
cdr3_nt: TGTAAATTCGGGGCAAATAAGTACTTC

d_call: -
j_call: TRBJ1-2
clone_size: once
v_call: TRBV4-3
cdr3_aa: CASSQDGSSGVYGYTF
cdr3_nt: TGCGCCAGCAGCCAAGATGGCAGTTCCGGCGTTTATGGCTACACCTTC